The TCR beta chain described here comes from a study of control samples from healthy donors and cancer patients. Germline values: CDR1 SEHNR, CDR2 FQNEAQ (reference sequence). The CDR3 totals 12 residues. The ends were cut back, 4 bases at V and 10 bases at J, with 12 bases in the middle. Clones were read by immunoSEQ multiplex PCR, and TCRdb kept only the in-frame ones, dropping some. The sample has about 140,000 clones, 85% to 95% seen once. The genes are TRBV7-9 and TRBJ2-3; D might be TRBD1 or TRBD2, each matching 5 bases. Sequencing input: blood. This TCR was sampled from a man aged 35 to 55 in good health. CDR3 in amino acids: CASSWDATSQYF. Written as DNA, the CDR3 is TGTGCCAGCAGCTGGGACGCCACTTCGCAGTATTTT. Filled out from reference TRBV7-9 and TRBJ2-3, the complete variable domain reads DTGVSQNPRHKITKRGQNVTFRCDPISEHNRLYWYRQTLGQGPEFLTYFQNEAQLEKSRLLSDRFSAERPKGSFSTLEIQRTEQGDSAMYLCASSWDATSQYFGPGTRLTVL.